This T cell receptor beta chain was sequenced during a study of T cell changes during pregnancy in multiple sclerosis. V shed 2 bases and J shed 5 bases, with 12 bases lying between them. Germline V CDR1 and CDR2: MGHDK, SYGVNS. CDR3 length: 14 amino acids. Profiled with immunoSEQ multiplex PCR; TCRdb holds only in-frame clones, not every one. The sample records 35,000 to 45,000 clones, 90% being singletons. This chain connects TRBV25-1 to TRBJ1-1; a weak D match, TRBD1 (6 bases). Sequenced here: peripheral blood, sampled in the second trimester of pregnancy. This receptor was taken from a female donor in good health, enrolled as a control in a pregnancy study. The CDR3 DNA reads as TGTGCCAGCAGTGAAGGGGGCTTTGGGACTGAAGCTTTCTTT. Translating gives CASSEGGFGTEAFF.